One and the same sample provided the 21 T cell receptor beta chains below, sequenced in a study of blood T cell repertoires in COVID-19 (dated by TCRdb to 2018 to 2020). To prepare the library, the immunoSEQ multiplex PCR assay was applied. This immuneACCESS table, as held by TCRdb, lists in-frame sequences with V and J called but not all clones. Of the missing ones, under half trace to an unresolved V gene in checked studies; the others have no known cause. This sample lists roughly 70,000 clones; roughly 88% were detected once. The ten largest clones capture under 5% of the sample. Source material: peripheral blood. These receptors all stem from a man between 65 and 85 years old with acute or convalescent COVID-19.

This clone was found once. The chain recombines TRBV11-2 with TRBJ1-4; 8 bases map to TRBD1. Trimming took 2 bases from V and 7 from J; bases not matched to a gene: 9. Germline V gives CDR1 SGHAT, CDR2 FQNNGV. The CDR3 has 16 amino acids. The DNA of the CDR3 is TGTGCCAGCAGCTTACCACGGACAGGGCGGACTGAAAAACTGTTTTTT. Translation gives CASSLPRTGRTEKLFF.

The gene calls are TRBV28 and TRBJ1-2; no reliable D call. Germline values: CDR1 MDHEN, CDR2 SYDVKM. Between the trimmed V and J ends, which lost 8 bases and 6 bases, there was a span of 13 bases. The CDR3 is made up of 12 amino acids. The CDR3 nucleotides read TGTGCCAGCCACCAGCGAAACAATGGCTACACCTTC. Residues: CASHQRNNGYTF.

The chain uses TRBV30 and TRBJ2-7; 9 positions match TRBD1. The CDR3 is 14 residues long. Germline CDR1 GTSNPN, CDR2 SVGIG (reference sequence). Trimming cost V 2 bases and J 1 base; bases outside gene matches: 3. This CDR3 reads CAWSRDRGSYEQYF. The CDR3 DNA follows: TGTGCCTGGAGTAGAGACAGGGGGTCCTACGAGCAGTACTTC.

V usage is TRBV7-8 and J usage is TRBJ1-3; tentative D call: TRBD1 (6 bases). The CDR3 covers 15 residues. Germline CDR1 SGHVS, CDR2 FQNEAQ. V was cut by 2 bases and J by 0 bases, with 8 bases left in between. The CDR3 sequence is CASSLWTVSGNTIYF. In DNA form, the CDR3 reads TGTGCCAGCAGCTTATGGACAGTCTCTGGAAACACCATATATTTT.

Here the CDR3 reads CASGLGQSDTQYF. The CDR3 coding sequence is TGTGCTAGTGGTTTGGGGCAGTCAGATACGCAGTATTTT. The chain joins TRBV12-5 to TRBJ2-3; no clear D. CDR1 and CDR2 (germline): LGHNT, FRNRAP. V was trimmed by 1 base and J by 4 bases, leaving 6 bases between them. CDR3 length: 13 residues.

The chain is built from TRBV7-9 and TRBJ1-2, with 8 bases fitting TRBD1. The CDR3 consists of 15 residues. The J segment lost 0 bases and the V segment lost 6 bases, leaving 6 bases of the junction unmatched. Germline CDR1 reads SEHNR; CDR2 reads FQNEAQ (reference sequence). The CDR3 DNA sequence: TGTGCCAGCAGGACACGACAGGGGCCTAACTATGGCTACACCTTC. It yields the protein CASRTRQGPNYGYTF.

The chain has TRBV6-1 and TRBJ2-3; 7 bases agree with TRBD2. The V gene end was trimmed by 2 bases and the J gene end by 1 base; junction bases not matched to a gene: 3. CDR3 length: 15 amino acids. Germline-derived CDR1 and CDR2 are MNHNS and SASEGT. The CDR3 loop is CASSESGGRTDTQYF. As DNA, the CDR3 is TGTGCCAGCAGTGAATCGGGGGGTCGCACAGATACGCAGTATTTT.

V is TRBV20-1 and J is TRBJ1-1; D call uncertain. V was cut by 3 bases and J by 5 bases, with 7 bases left in between. Germline loops: CDR1 DFQATT, CDR2 SNEGSKA (reference sequence). CDR3 length: 11 amino acids. The CDR3 region has the DNA TGCAGTGCTAGTAGAACAACTGAAGCTTTCTTT. Its protein product is CSASRTTEAFF.

The count of this clone is one. This chain joins TRBV7-2 and TRBJ1-1, with TRBD1 matching 7 bases. Trimming at V came to 2 bases and at J to 10 bases, leaving 10 bases not matched to a gene. Germline values: CDR1 SGHTA, CDR2 FQGNSA. The CDR3 has 14 amino acids. The CDR3 coding sequence is TGTGCCAGCAGCTTAATCGCGCCGACAGGGAGAGCTTTCTTT. Its translation is CASSLIAPTGRAFF. Drawing the rest from reference TRBV7-2 and TRBJ1-1, the complete variable domain is GAGVSQSPSNKVTEKGKDVELRCDPISGHTALYWYRQSLGQGLEFLIYFQGNSAPDKSGLPSDRFSAERTGGSVSTLTIQRTQQEDSAVYLCASSLIAPTGRAFFGQGTRLTVV.

The CDR3 DNA reads TGTGCCAGCCTCGGGGTATCAGATACGCAGTATTTT. It encodes CASLGVSDTQYF. The V gene is TRBV11-2, the J gene TRBJ2-3, with D tentatively TRBD2 (5 bases). The V end was cut by 8 bases, the J end by 4 bases, with 10 bases between. CDR1 is SGHAT and CDR2 is FQNNGV in the germline V gene. This CDR3 spans 12 amino acids.

The chain links TRBV7-2 to TRBJ2-7; possible D gene TRBD1, 6 bases. This CDR3 is 15 amino acids long. Per the germline V gene, CDR1 is SGHTA and CDR2 is FQGNSA. V lost 7 bases and J lost 1, with 17 bases in between. As DNA, the CDR3 is TGTGCCAGCAACGGAAGGGGAGACAGGTCCTACGAGCAGTACTTC. Translated: CASNGRGDRSYEQYF.

The genes are TRBV11-2 and TRBJ2-7; D gene unclear. V was cut by 1 base and J by 3 bases, with 13 bases left in between. Germline lookup yields CDR1 SGHAT and CDR2 FQNNGV. CDR3 size: 15 residues. CDR3: CASSLGQQPNYEQYF. The CDR3 DNA follows: TGTGCCAGCAGCTTAGGTCAACAGCCGAACTACGAGCAGTACTTC.

The V call is TRBV5-1, the J call TRBJ2-5; TRBD2 is a possible D gene (5 bases). Germline values: CDR1 SGHRS, CDR2 YFSETQ. Trimming left V 0 bases short and J 1 base short, with 7 bases between. The CDR3 consists of 14 residues. The CDR3: CASSLVGLQETQYF. For the CDR3, the DNA is TGCGCCAGCAGCTTGGTCGGACTCCAAGAGACCCAGTACTTC.

The genes are TRBV7-9 and TRBJ2-7; no clear D gene. CDR1 and CDR2 from the germline V gene are SEHNR and FQNEAQ (reference sequence). Trimming removed 1 base at V and 5 bases at J, with 6 bases between. The CDR3 is 12 residues long. This CDR3 is CASSLETDEQYF. Written as DNA, the CDR3 is TGTGCCAGCAGCTTAGAGACTGACGAGCAGTACTTC.

The V gene is TRBV5-4, the J gene TRBJ2-7, with D perhaps TRBD1 (6 bases). The V and J ends lost 4 bases and 1 base respectively, with 12 bases between them. Germline lookup yields CDR1 SGHNT and CDR2 YYREEE (reference sequence). The CDR3 totals 14 residues. The CDR3 spells CASSPPGHSYEQYF. The CDR3 coding sequence is TGTGCCAGCAGCCCTCCGGGACATTCCTACGAGCAGTACTTC.

The gene calls are TRBV2 and TRBJ2-1, with 14 nucleotides matching TRBD2. After removal of 5 bases from V and 2 bases from J, the junction contained 5 bases not matched to a gene. CDR1 SNHLY and CDR2 FYNNEI come from the germline V gene. CDR3 length: 17 residues. The CDR3 loop is CASSSRLAGGPYNEQFF. DNA for the CDR3: TGTGCCAGCAGTTCTCGACTAGCGGGGGGGCCCTACAATGAGCAGTTCTTC.

This sequence joins TRBV2 and TRBJ1-4; the match to TRBD1 covers 11 bases. The V gene end was trimmed by 4 bases and the J gene end by 7 bases; junction bases not matched to a gene: 5. CDR3 size: 15 residues. Germline assignment: CDR1 SNHLY and CDR2 FYNNEI. CDR3: CASSGDRGVGEKLFF. CDR3 bases: TGTGCCAGCAGTGGGGACAGGGGGGTGGGTGAAAAACTGTTTTTT.

This clone appeared a single time. The chain joins TRBV7-9 to TRBJ2-7; D possibly corresponds to TRBD1 (6 bases). Germline CDR1 and CDR2: SEHNR and FQNEAQ (reference sequence). CDR3 length: 15 residues. The V and J ends lost 6 bases and 0 bases respectively, with 15 bases between them. Here the CDR3 DNA reads TGTGCCAGCAGTTTTAGCCAGGGGTCCTCCTACGAGCAGTACTTC. It codes for CASSFSQGSSYEQYF.

The rearrangement links TRBV2 to TRBJ2-5; 9 bases map to TRBD1. The CDR3 is 15 residues long. CDR1 is SNHLY, CDR2 FYNNEI, per germline. V lost 6 bases to trimming and J lost 3 bases; unmatched junction nucleotides: 8. In DNA form, the CDR3 reads TGTGCCAGCAGCGGTCGGGACAGGGAAAAAGAGACCCAGTACTTC. Translation: CASSGRDREKETQYF.

The chain recombines TRBV6-5 with TRBJ2-1, with TRBD1 identical over 8 bases. The germline gives CDR1 MNHEY, CDR2 SVGAGI. With 2 bases clipped from V and 4 bases from J, the junction kept 4 bases outside the gene matches. The CDR3 spans 15 residues. DNA of the CDR3: TGTGCCAGCAGTTACGGGACAGGACTATACAATGAGCAGTTCTTC. The encoded protein is CASSYGTGLYNEQFF.

J is TRBJ2-5 and V is TRBV18, with TRBD2 matching 8 bases. With 2 bases clipped from V and 4 bases from J, the junction kept 9 bases outside the gene matches. Germline CDR1 reads KGHSH; CDR2 reads LQKENI. The CDR3 spans 16 residues. CDR3 nucleotides: TGTGCCAGCTCACCAAGGTCGGGGGGGCTTGGAGAGACCCAGTACTTC. It is translated as CASSPRSGGLGETQYF.